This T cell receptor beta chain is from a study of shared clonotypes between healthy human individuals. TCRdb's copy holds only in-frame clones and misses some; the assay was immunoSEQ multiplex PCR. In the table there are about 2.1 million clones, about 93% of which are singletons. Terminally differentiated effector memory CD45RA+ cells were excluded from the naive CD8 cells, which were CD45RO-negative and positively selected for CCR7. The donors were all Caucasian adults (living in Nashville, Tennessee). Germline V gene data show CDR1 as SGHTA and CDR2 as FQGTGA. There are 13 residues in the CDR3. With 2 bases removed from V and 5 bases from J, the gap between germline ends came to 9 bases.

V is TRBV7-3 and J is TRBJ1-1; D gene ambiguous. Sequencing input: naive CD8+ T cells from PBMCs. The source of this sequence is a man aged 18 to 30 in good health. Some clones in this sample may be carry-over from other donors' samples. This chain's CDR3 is CASSLGEKTEAFF. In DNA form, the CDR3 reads TGTGCCAGCAGCTTAGGGGAGAAGACTGAAGCTTTCTTT.